This T cell receptor beta chain is drawn from a study of identical twins. Notes on the study in general: Models underestimated out-of-frame TCR alpha sharing in monozygotic twins.

This clonotype was counted between two and nine times. Its cognate antigen is unknown. In TCRdb, the 5' RACE reads were re-called with MiXCR into one record per CDR3 protein. The data show about 390,000 distinct CDR3 sequences, 7% to 9.5% seen once. The germline gives CDR1 MNHEY, CDR2 SMNVEV (reference sequence). V lost 0 bases and J 0 bases, leaving 6 bases between the germline ends. The CDR3 covers 14 residues. Sample: naive T cells sorted from blood. V is TRBV27 and J is TRBJ2-7, with unresolved D. The source of this sequence is a woman in her fifties or sixties in good health. CDR3 residues: CASSLSVYSYEQYF. CDR3 DNA sequence: TGTGCCAGCAGTTTATCGGTCTACTCCTACGAGCAGTACTTC.